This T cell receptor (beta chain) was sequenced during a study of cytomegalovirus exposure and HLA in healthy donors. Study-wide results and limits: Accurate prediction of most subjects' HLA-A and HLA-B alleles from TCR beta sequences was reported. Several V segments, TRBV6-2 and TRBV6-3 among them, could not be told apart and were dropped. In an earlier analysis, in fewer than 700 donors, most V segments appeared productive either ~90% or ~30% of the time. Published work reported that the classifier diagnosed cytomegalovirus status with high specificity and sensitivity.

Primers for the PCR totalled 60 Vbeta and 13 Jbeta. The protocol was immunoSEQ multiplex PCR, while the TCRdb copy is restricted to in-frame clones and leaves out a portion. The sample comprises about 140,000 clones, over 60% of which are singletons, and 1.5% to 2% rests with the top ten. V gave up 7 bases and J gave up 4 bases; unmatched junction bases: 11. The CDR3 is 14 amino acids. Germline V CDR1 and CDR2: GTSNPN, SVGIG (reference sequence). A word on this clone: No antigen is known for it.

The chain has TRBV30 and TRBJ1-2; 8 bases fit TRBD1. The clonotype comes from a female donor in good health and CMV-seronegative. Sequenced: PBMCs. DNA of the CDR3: TGTGCCTTGCGGACAGGGACTCTCCCCTATGGCTACACCTTC. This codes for CALRTGTLPYGYTF.